These 15 T cell receptor beta chains came from one sample sequenced in a study of CD8+ T cells in alopecia areata. RNA, once extracted, was reverse transcribed into cDNA for use as the sequencing template. Clones were sequenced by immunoSEQ multiplex PCR, and TCRdb holds only the in-frame ones, with some missing. The sample includes over 200,000 clones, about three fifths of them seen just once. Source: CD4+ T cells sorted from blood, taken at week 0. The receptors were sampled from a human donor with alopecia areata.

The chain is built from TRBV7-8 and TRBJ2-7; D might be TRBD1 (6 bases). Germline-derived CDR1 and CDR2 are SGHVS and FQNEAQ. V lost 5 bases and J lost 3, with 11 bases in between. The CDR3 covers 13 residues. The CDR3 DNA follows: TGTGCCAGCAGCATCAGGGGCCGCTACGAGCAGTACTTC. It specifies CASSIRGRYEQYF. Looking up the rest from reference TRBV7-8 and TRBJ2-7 gives the full variable domain: GAGVSQSPRYKVAKRGQDVALRCDPISGHVSLFWYQQALGQGPEFLTYFQNEAQLDKSGLPSDRFFAERPEGSVSTLKIQRTQQEDSAVYLCASSIRGRYEQYFGPGTRLTVT.

The rearrangement joins TRBV27 to TRBJ2-7; unclear D gene. The CDR3 loop spans 14 amino acids. Germline-derived CDR1 and CDR2 are MNHEY and SMNVEV (reference sequence). The V end lost 6 bases, the J end lost 6 bases, and 18 bases lay between the germline ends. CDR3 nucleotide sequence: TGTGCCAGCAGACCCTTTCGGCTCCCCAGCGAGCAGTACTTC. This sequence encodes CASRPFRLPSEQYF.

The chain is built from TRBV5-1 and TRBJ1-2, with a tentative D call TRBD1 (6 bases). CDR1 is SGHRS, CDR2 YFSETQ, per germline. The CDR3 consists of 14 residues. Trimming stripped 3 bases from V and 4 bases from J, with 13 bases between. The CDR3 DNA follows: TGCGCCAGCAGCTCACTAACAGGGAGCTATGGCTACACCTTC. Protein sequence: CASSSLTGSYGYTF.

The chain has TRBV4-1 and TRBJ2-1; TRBD2 aligns across 9 bases. V was pared by 0 bases and J by 3 bases, with 15 bases of the junction left unmatched. In germline, CDR1 is MGHRA, CDR2 YSYEKL. This CDR3 comprises 20 residues. This CDR3 is CASSQDPADRREGYYNEQFF. CDR3 sequence (DNA): TGCGCCAGCAGCCAAGACCCCGCCGACAGGCGGGAGGGTTACTACAATGAGCAGTTCTTC.

V is TRBV25-1 and J is TRBJ1-2; D is unclear. V was trimmed by 4 bases and J by 2 bases, leaving 2 bases between them. Germline values: CDR1 MGHDK, CDR2 SYGVNS. The CDR3 is 11 residues long. The CDR3 region has the DNA TGTGCCAGCAGTGGGAACTATGGCTACACCTTC. It translates to CASSGNYGYTF.

This clone was counted only a few times. The chain has TRBV5-1 and TRBJ1-5, with unresolved D. In germline, CDR1 is SGHRS, CDR2 YFSETQ. The CDR3 extends over 16 amino acids. The ends were cut back, 0 bases at V and 2 bases at J, with 12 bases in the middle. The CDR3 protein is CASSLGLNGGNQPQHF. As DNA, the CDR3 is TGCGCCAGCAGCTTGGGGTTAAATGGCGGCAATCAGCCCCAGCATTTT.

The V gene is TRBV2, the J gene TRBJ2-1, with 8 bases fitting TRBD2. In germline, CDR1 is SNHLY, CDR2 FYNNEI. The ends lost 7 bases at V and 0 bases at J; junction bases unmatched: 5. The CDR3 contains 15 residues. The CDR3, as DNA: TGTGCCAGCAATCCGGGGACTAGCTCCTACAATGAGCAGTTCTTC. Protein product: CASNPGTSSYNEQFF.

About this clone: At the DNA level, this CDR3 is encoded by other sequences in the same sample as well. The chain links TRBV7-2 to TRBJ2-1; 7 bases are a match to TRBD2. Germline trimming cut 0 bases from V and 4 bases from J; bases unmatched to any gene: 0. CDR1 and CDR2 from the germline V gene are SGHTA and FQGNSA. The CDR3 extends over 14 amino acids. The CDR3 protein is CASSLAGGYNEQFF. The CDR3 DNA is TGTGCCAGCAGCTTAGCGGGGGGGTACAATGAGCAGTTCTTC.

The CDR3 reads CASSLGRAGLYNEQFF. Here the CDR3 DNA reads TGCGCCAGCAGCTTGGGGCGGGCGGGGCTTTACAATGAGCAGTTCTTC. The chain carries TRBV5-1 and TRBJ2-1; possibly TRBD2 for D (6 bases). Trimming removed 0 bases at V and 4 bases at J, with 14 bases between. The CDR3 is made up of 16 amino acids. Germline V gene data show CDR1 as SGHRS and CDR2 as YFSETQ.

This clone was observed a single time. The CDR3 region is CASKRLAGRSGELFF. CDR3 nucleotide sequence: TGTGCCAGCAAGAGACTAGCGGGAAGGTCCGGGGAGCTGTTTTTT. The rearrangement links TRBV6-1 to TRBJ2-2, with 11 positions matching TRBD2. The CDR3 is 15 residues long. In germline, CDR1 is MNHNS, CDR2 SASEGT. Trimming cost V 7 bases and J 6 bases; bases outside gene matches: 7.

The genes are TRBV2 and TRBJ1-2; no firm D call. The germline V gene has CDR1 SNHLY and CDR2 FYNNEI. V was clipped by 3 bases and J by 4 bases, with 6 bases between them. There are 12 residues in the CDR3. CDR3 coding DNA: TGTGCCAGCAGTGATGGGGTCTATGGCTACACCTTC. Translating gives CASSDGVYGYTF.

The table lists this clone with a few counts. This sequence joins TRBV5-6 and TRBJ2-7, with D unclear. Per germline, CDR1 SGHDT and CDR2 YYEEEE. Trimming took off 0 bases at V and 0 bases at J, with 7 bases between the two ends. This CDR3 comprises 14 residues. The CDR3 sequence: CASSLGAPSYEQYF. The CDR3 coding sequence is TGTGCCAGCAGCTTGGGTGCTCCCTCCTACGAGCAGTACTTC.

The chain uses TRBV15 and TRBJ2-1; a possible D gene is TRBD1 (5 bases). V lost 1 base to trimming and J lost 4 bases, with 8 bases between them. Germline values: CDR1 LNHNV, CDR2 YYDKDF (reference sequence). This CDR3 has 14 amino acids. Written as DNA, the CDR3 is TGTGCCACCAGCAGAGTCGACAGATACAATGAGCAGTTCTTC. Its translation is CATSRVDRYNEQFF.

The V and J genes are TRBV5-1 and TRBJ2-7, with D maybe TRBD2 (5 bases). The germline gives CDR1 SGHRS, CDR2 YFSETQ. CDR3 size: 14 residues. Trimming removed 1 base at V and 6 bases at J, with 14 bases between. The CDR3 sequence is CASSLSGSAFEQYF. The CDR3 DNA sequence: TGCGCCAGCAGCTTGTCGGGTAGCGCTTTCGAGCAGTACTTC.

The chain couples TRBV15 to TRBJ2-6; D perhaps matches TRBD1 (7 bases). The ends were cut back, 3 bases at V and 1 base at J, with 16 bases in the middle. In germline, CDR1 is LNHNV, CDR2 YYDKDF (reference sequence). This CDR3 spans 18 amino acids. This chain's CDR3 is CATSRRQGGISGANVLTF. The CDR3 DNA is TGTGCCACCAGCAGGCGACAGGGCGGGATATCTGGGGCCAACGTCCTGACTTTC.